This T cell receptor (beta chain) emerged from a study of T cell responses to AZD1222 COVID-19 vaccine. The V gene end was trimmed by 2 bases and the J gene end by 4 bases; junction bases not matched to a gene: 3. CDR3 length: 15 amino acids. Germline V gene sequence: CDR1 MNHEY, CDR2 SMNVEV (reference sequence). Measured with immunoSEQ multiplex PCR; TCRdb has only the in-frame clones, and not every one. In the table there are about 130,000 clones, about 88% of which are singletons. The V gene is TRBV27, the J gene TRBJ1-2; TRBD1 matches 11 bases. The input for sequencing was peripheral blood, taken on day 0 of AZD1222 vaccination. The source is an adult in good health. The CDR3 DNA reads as TGTGCCAGCAGTTTAGGGGGACAGGGGGTCTATGGCTACACCTTC. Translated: CASSLGGQGVYGYTF.